This entry concerns a single TCR beta chain. Its specific antigen is unknown. No base quality values were provided; no much bigger clone lies one nucleotide off. The sample belongs to a study of response to subunit inactivated influenza vaccine (dated by TCRdb to the late 2010s). Regarding the study in general: The study used deep quantitative T cell receptor repertoire profiling to track responses to a trivalent subunit inactivated influenza vaccine. Study-level results and caveats: The authors suggested that each seasonal influenza vaccination may recruit only a limited number of new T cells.

Library creation used RT-PCR. This sample was sequenced with an Illumina HiSeq 2500. The public reads were reprocessed in TCRdb via fastp at Q25 and MiXCR, keeping in-frame beta chains. Each entry is one CDR3 protein sequence, shown with its most common DNA and genes. The sample has 200,000 to 250,000 distinct CDR3 sequences on record, more than 10% of them singletons. The top ten clones comprise approximately 7.8% of the sample. V loses 5 bases, J loses 2 bases, and the germline ends lie 14 bases apart. The germline V gene yields ENHRY for CDR1 and SYGVKD for CDR2. Including cysteine and phenylalanine, the CDR3 has 15 amino acids. Only CDR3 DNA remains: 45 bases, in frame from the first base.

The clonotype comes from a man aged 50 or older who received an inactivated influenza vaccine. Donor details come from another sample of the same person, matched by shared clones. The V gene is TRBV10-3 and the J gene is TRBJ2-3; TRBD2 could be the D gene, as 6 bases match. Here the sequenced sample was non-naive T cells sorted from PBMCs, taken 14 days before vaccination. Reading the label with the study, this specimen's cell subset or site is: memory T cell fraction. The CDR3 region reads CAISQAGSTTDTQYF. The DNA sequence reads TGTGCCATCAGTCAAGCGGGTTCTACCACAGATACGCAGTATTTT.